The clone carrying this T cell receptor (beta chain) was seen once. Its antigen is still unknown. These data belong to a study of T cell responses to AZD1222 COVID-19 vaccine. The overall study: Second-dose groups at about 4 or about 12 weeks were pooled.

Clones were read by immunoSEQ multiplex PCR, and TCRdb kept only the in-frame ones, dropping some. The data show fewer than 100,000 clones, about 88% seen once. Germline V CDR1 and CDR2: KGHSH, LQKENI. The V end lost 2 bases, the J end lost 4 bases, and 11 bases lay between the germline ends. This CDR3 is 14 amino acids long. Study results and caveats: Baseline antibody screening turned up just 6 or 7 seropositive AZD1222 recipients. CD4 TCRs linked to vaccination spanned spike, dominating at 160-218 and 743-854. Compared with day 0, the breadth and depth of the Spike-specific TCR repertoire rose significantly after two doses of AZD1222.

V is TRBV18 and J is TRBJ1-1; D is unclear. The clonotype originates from an adult in good health. The source was peripheral blood, collected on day 0 of AZD1222 vaccination. The CDR3, as DNA: TGTGCCAGCTCACCATTCCGGGGTGGCACTGAAGCTTTCTTT. Translation gives CASSPFRGGTEAFF.